Listed here are 10 T cell receptor beta chains from one sample, sequenced in a study of PD-1 blockade in classical Hodgkin lymphoma. The protocol was immunoSEQ multiplex PCR, while the TCRdb copy is restricted to in-frame clones and leaves out a portion. This sample has roughly 70,000 clones, with 71% found just once. After autologous stem cell transplantation all patients relapsed, and prior brentuximab vedotin exposure differed between cohorts. The sample here was peripheral blood mononuclear cells (PBMCs), taken before the second cycle of nivolumab. The receptor source for this set is a human donor with classical Hodgkin lymphoma.

This clone turned up a few times. The J gene is TRBJ2-7, the V gene TRBV5-5; TRBD1 might be the D (6 bases). The V and J ends lost 2 bases and 4 bases respectively, with 13 bases between them. The CDR3 consists of 14 residues. From germline, CDR1 is SGHKS and CDR2 YYEKEE (reference sequence). The CDR3 DNA follows: TGTGCCAGCAGCTTCGGGCAGGGGCAATACGAGCAGTACTTC. Protein sequence: CASSFGQGQYEQYF.

This chain connects TRBV21-1 to TRBJ2-5. TRBV21-1 is given as a pseudogene. This CDR3 has 22 amino acids. The DNA for the CDR3 is TGTGCCAGCAGCCCCCGGGGGCCCAAGACCCGCGTCTCCCGGAGATGCCAAGAGACCCAGTACTTC. Protein sequence: CASSPRGPKTRVSRRCQETQYF.

The V call is TRBV7-8, the J call TRBJ2-7, with 9 bases matching TRBD2. Germline trimming cut 1 base from V and 4 bases from J; bases unmatched to any gene: 2. The CDR3 runs 14 residues. CDR1 and CDR2 (germline): SGHVS, FQNEAQ. The CDR3 loop is CASSLVAGAYEQYF. Written as DNA, the CDR3 is TGTGCCAGCAGCTTAGTAGCGGGGGCGTACGAGCAGTACTTC.

This clone was seen once. The chain is built from TRBV11-2 and TRBJ2-7, with no clear D. CDR3 size: 13 residues. The germline V gene has CDR1 SGHAT and CDR2 FQNNGV. Trimming took 1 base from V and 4 from J, leaving 8 bases between them. The CDR3, as DNA: TGTGCCAGCAGCTTAGCCGAGGTGTACGAGCAGTACTTC. Translated, it gives CASSLAEVYEQYF.

This clone has a single count. CDR3 region: CASSDARDRVVGELFF. The CDR3 DNA is TGTGCCAGCAGTGACGCCCGGGACAGGGTTGTCGGGGAGCTGTTTTTT. The V call is TRBV6-4, the J call TRBJ2-2, with TRBD1 identical over 9 bases. Germline CDR1 reads MRHNA; CDR2 reads SNTAGT. The CDR3 loop spans 16 amino acids. The junction had 8 bases not matched to a gene; V was cut back by 2 bases and J by 7 bases.

This clone was observed a few times. The V and J genes are TRBV19 and TRBJ2-2, with D possibly called TRBD1 or TRBD2 (6 bases each). The ends were cut back, 7 bases at V and 9 bases at J, with 9 bases in the middle. CDR1 is LNHDA, CDR2 SQIVND, per germline (reference sequence). The CDR3 runs 11 residues. CDR3 amino acids: CASMGGWELFF. The CDR3 DNA is TGTGCCAGTATGGGGGGCTGGGAGCTGTTTTTT.

This chain connects TRBV2 to TRBJ1-6, with a possible D match to TRBD1 (6 bases). Germline CDR1 and CDR2: SNHLY and FYNNEI. This CDR3 has 16 amino acids. Between the trimmed V and J ends, which lost 7 bases and 7 bases, there was a span of 20 bases. The DNA for the CDR3 is TGTGCCAGCAACCCCCCAGGGGCCATTCAGAATTCACCCCTCCACTTT. This encodes CASNPPGAIQNSPLHF. Variable domain in full (rest from reference TRBV2 and TRBJ1-6): EPEVTQTPSHQVTQMGQEVILRCVPISNHLYFYWYRQILGQKVEFLVSFYNNEISEKSEIFDDQFSVERPDGSNFTLKIRSTKLEDSAMYFCASNPPGAIQNSPLHFGNGTRLTVT.

The chain couples TRBV28 to TRBJ1-5, with 7 bases that match TRBD1. Per germline, CDR1 MDHEN and CDR2 SYDVKM. Trimming took 8 bases from V and 3 from J; bases not matched to a gene: 10. There are 15 residues in the CDR3. The CDR3 region has the DNA TGTGCCAGCGGCCTGGGGACAGCGAACAATCAGCCCCAGCATTTT. Translation: CASGLGTANNQPQHF.

The chain combines TRBV10-1 with TRBJ1-6; D gene uncertain. V was clipped by 3 bases and J by 8 bases, with 8 bases between them. This CDR3 has 13 residues. Germline V gene data show CDR1 as WNHNN and CDR2 as SYGVQD (reference sequence). The CDR3 nucleotides are TGCGCCAGCAGTGATGGAAGCTATTCACCCCTCCACTTT. Amino acids: CASSDGSYSPLHF.

This clone has more than one count but fewer than ten. This chain links TRBV25-1 with TRBJ2-3, with TRBD2 matching 8 bases. There are 17 residues in the CDR3. Germline values: CDR1 MGHDK, CDR2 SYGVNS. The trim removed 6 bases at V and 2 bases at J, leaving 13 bases unmatched. CDR3 in amino acids: CASRAGTSGALTDTQYF. The CDR3 region has the DNA TGTGCCAGCAGAGCAGGTACTAGCGGAGCTCTCACAGATACGCAGTATTTT.